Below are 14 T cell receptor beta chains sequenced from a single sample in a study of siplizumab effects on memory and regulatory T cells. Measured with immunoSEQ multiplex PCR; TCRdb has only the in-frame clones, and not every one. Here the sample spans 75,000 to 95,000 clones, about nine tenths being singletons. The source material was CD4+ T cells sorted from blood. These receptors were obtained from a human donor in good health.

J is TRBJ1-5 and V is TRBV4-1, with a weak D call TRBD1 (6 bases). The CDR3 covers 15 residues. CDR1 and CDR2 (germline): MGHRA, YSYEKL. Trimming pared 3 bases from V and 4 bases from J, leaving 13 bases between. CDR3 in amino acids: CASSQGARRNQPQHF. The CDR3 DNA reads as TGCGCCAGCAGCCAGGGGGCGAGGAGGAATCAGCCCCAGCATTTT.

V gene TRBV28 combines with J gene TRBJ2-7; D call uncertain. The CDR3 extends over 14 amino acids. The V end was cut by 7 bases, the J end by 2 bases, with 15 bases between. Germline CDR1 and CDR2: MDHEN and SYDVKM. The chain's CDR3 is CASTPSRVPYEQYF. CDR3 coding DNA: TGTGCCAGCACTCCCTCCCGGGTCCCCTACGAGCAGTACTTC. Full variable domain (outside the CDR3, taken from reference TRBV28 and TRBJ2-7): DVKVTQSSRYLVKRTGEKVFLECVQDMDHENMFWYRQDPGLGLRLIYFSYDVKMKEKGDIPEGYSVSREKKERFSLILESASTNQTSMYLCASTPSRVPYEQYFGPGTRLTVT.

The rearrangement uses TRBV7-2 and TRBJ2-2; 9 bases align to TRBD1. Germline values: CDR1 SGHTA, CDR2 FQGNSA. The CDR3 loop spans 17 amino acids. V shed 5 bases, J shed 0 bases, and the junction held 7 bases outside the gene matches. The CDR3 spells CASSRPGQGSNTGELFF. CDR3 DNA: TGTGCCAGCAGCAGACCGGGACAGGGATCGAACACCGGGGAGCTGTTTTTT.

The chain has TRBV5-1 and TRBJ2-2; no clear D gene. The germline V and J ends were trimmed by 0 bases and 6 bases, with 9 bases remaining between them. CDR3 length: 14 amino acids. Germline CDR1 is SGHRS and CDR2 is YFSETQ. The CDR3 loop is CASSLDHPSGELFF. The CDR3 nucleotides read TGCGCCAGCAGCTTGGATCACCCGTCCGGGGAGCTGTTTTTT.

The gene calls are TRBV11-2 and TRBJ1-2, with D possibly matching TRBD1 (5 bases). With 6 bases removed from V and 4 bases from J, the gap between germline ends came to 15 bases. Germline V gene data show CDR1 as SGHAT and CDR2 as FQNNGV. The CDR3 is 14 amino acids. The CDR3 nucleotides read TGTGCCAGCAGGGGACTATCAGGTGGCTATGGCTACACCTTC. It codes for CASRGLSGGYGYTF.

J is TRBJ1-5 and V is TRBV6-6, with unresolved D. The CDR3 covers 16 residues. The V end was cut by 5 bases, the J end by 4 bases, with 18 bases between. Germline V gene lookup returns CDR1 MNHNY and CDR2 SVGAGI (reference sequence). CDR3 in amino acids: CASSSRVKPSNQPQHF. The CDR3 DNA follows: TGTGCCAGCAGTAGTAGAGTCAAACCCAGTAATCAGCCCCAGCATTTT.

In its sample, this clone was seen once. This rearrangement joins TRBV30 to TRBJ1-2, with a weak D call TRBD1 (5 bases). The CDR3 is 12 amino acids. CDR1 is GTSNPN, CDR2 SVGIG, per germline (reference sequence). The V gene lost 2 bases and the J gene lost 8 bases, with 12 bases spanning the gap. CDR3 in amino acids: CAWSLQGWGYTF. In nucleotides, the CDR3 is TGTGCCTGGAGTTTGCAGGGTTGGGGCTACACCTTC.

The CDR3 reads CASSYSNGGETQYF. In nucleotides, the CDR3 is TGTGCCAGCAGTTACTCGAATGGGGGCGAGACCCAGTACTTC. The J gene is TRBJ2-5, the V gene TRBV6-6, with D perhaps matching TRBD1 (6 bases). The V end was cut by 0 bases, the J end by 5 bases, with 10 bases between. The CDR3 has 14 residues. Germline V gene lookup returns CDR1 MNHNY and CDR2 SVGAGI (reference sequence).

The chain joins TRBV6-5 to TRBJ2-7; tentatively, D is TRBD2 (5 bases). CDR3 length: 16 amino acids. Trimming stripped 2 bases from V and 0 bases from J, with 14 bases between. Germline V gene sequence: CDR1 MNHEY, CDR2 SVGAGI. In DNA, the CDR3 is TGTGCCAGCAGTTACGACCGTAGCGTGAGCTCCTACGAGCAGTACTTC. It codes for CASSYDRSVSSYEQYF.

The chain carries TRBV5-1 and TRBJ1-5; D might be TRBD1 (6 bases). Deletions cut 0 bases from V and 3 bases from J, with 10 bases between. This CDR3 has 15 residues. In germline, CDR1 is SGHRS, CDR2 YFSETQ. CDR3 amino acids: CASSLDRAPNQPQHF. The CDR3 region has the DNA TGCGCCAGCAGCTTGGACAGGGCCCCCAATCAGCCCCAGCATTTT.

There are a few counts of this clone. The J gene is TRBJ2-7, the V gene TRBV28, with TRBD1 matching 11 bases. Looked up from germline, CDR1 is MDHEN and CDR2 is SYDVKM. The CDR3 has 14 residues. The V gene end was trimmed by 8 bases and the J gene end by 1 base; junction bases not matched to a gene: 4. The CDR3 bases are TGTGCCAGCTCCGGGACAGGGGGTTCCTACGAGCAGTACTTC. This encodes CASSGTGGSYEQYF.

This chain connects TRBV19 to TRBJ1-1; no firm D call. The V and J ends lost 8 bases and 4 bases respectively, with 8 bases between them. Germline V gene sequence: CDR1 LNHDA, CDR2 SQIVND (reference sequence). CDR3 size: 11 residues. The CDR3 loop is CASRRGTEAFF. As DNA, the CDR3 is TGTGCCAGTCGACGGGGCACTGAAGCTTTCTTT.

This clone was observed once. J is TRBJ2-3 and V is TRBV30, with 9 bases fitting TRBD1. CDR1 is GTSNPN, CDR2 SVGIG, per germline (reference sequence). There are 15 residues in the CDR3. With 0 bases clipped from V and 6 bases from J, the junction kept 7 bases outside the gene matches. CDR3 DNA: TGTGCCTGGAGTGTAGGGACAGGGTATTCGGATACGCAGTATTTT. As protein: CAWSVGTGYSDTQYF.

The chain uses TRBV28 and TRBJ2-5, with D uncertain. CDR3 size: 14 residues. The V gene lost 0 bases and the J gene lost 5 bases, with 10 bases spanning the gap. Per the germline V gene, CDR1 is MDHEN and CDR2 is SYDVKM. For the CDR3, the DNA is TGTGCCAGCAGTTTATGGGCCAGATCGGAGACCCAGTACTTC. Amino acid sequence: CASSLWARSETQYF.